Each of the 13 T cell receptor beta chains below was sequenced from the same sample in a study of blood T cell repertoires in COVID-19. Generated by immunoSEQ multiplex PCR, the TCRdb table keeps only in-frame clones and is missing some. This sample has roughly 250,000 clones, with 84% found just once. Sequenced material: peripheral blood. The receptors originated from a human donor in a cohort sampled during active COVID-19.

The V and J genes are TRBV29-1 and TRBJ2-2, with TRBD1 matching 7 bases. CDR3 length: 14 amino acids. CDR1 SQVTM and CDR2 ANQGSEA come from the germline V gene. The V and J ends lost 3 bases and 1 base, in that order; junction bases with no gene match: 2. The CDR3 sequence: CSVDPGGNTGELFF. CDR3 nucleotide sequence: TGCAGCGTTGATCCAGGGGGGAACACCGGGGAGCTGTTTTTT.

CDR3: CASSQERGQSNTGELFF. For the CDR3, the DNA is TGTGCCAGCAGCCAAGAACGGGGACAGTCGAACACCGGGGAGCTGTTTTTT. The chain recombines TRBV14 with TRBJ2-2; TRBD1 matches at 7 bases. V was clipped by 0 bases and J by 0 bases; unmatched bases: 4. CDR1 SGHDN and CDR2 FVKESK come from the germline V gene. This CDR3 has 17 residues.

The chain carries TRBV18 and TRBJ1-1; possibly TRBD1 for D (6 bases). V was trimmed by 3 bases and J by 5 bases, leaving 13 bases between them. The germline CDR1 and CDR2 sequences are KGHSH and LQKENI. This CDR3 spans 14 amino acids. The CDR3: CASSPLQGSTEAFF. The CDR3 region has the DNA TGTGCCAGCTCACCCTTACAGGGATCAACTGAAGCTTTCTTT.

The chain links TRBV7-8 to TRBJ2-2, with 11 nucleotides matching TRBD2. After removal of 8 bases from V and 6 bases from J, the junction contained 8 bases not matched to a gene. This CDR3 region has 15 residues. CDR1 SGHVS and CDR2 FQNEAQ come from the germline V gene. This CDR3 is CASHELAGVPGELFF. The DNA of the CDR3 is TGTGCCAGCCATGAACTAGCGGGAGTTCCCGGGGAGCTGTTTTTT.

V usage is TRBV18 and J usage is TRBJ2-1; 7 bases map to TRBD2. This CDR3 region has 14 residues. Germline V gene sequence: CDR1 KGHSH, CDR2 LQKENI. The trim removed 4 bases at V and 3 bases at J, leaving 3 bases unmatched. The CDR3, as DNA: TGTGCCAGCTCACTAGCGGGTTTCTACAATGAGCAGTTCTTC. This sequence encodes CASSLAGFYNEQFF.

The chain uses TRBV15 and TRBJ2-1; D gene unclear. This CDR3 has 14 amino acids. Germline assignment: CDR1 LNHNV and CDR2 YYDKDF (reference sequence). V was clipped by 3 bases and J by 5 bases, with 11 bases between them. The CDR3 coding sequence is TGTGCCACCAGCAGTGTGGGCGCTAACAATGAGCAGTTCTTC. Translation gives CATSSVGANNEQFF.

This sequence joins TRBV7-8 and TRBJ1-4; TRBD1 matches at 7 bases. With 1 base clipped from V and 0 bases from J, the junction kept 8 bases outside the gene matches. CDR1 and CDR2 from the germline V gene are SGHVS and FQNEAQ. The CDR3 runs 18 residues. CDR3 DNA: TGTGCCAGCAGCTTAGGGTACCAGGGGGGAGCAACTAATGAAAAACTGTTTTTT. Amino acids: CASSLGYQGGATNEKLFF.

The V gene is TRBV29-1, the J gene TRBJ2-7; 10 bases fit TRBD2. Trimming removed 4 bases from V and 3 bases from J; junction bases left unmatched: 9. The CDR3 covers 15 residues. The V gene's germline CDR1 is SQVTM and CDR2 ANQGSEA. This CDR3 is CSVVSGLAAHYEQYF. In DNA form, the CDR3 reads TGCAGCGTTGTTTCTGGACTAGCGGCGCACTACGAGCAGTACTTC.

The genes are TRBV7-9 and TRBJ2-7; tentatively, D is TRBD2 (6 bases). CDR1 SEHNR and CDR2 FQNEAQ come from the germline V gene (reference sequence). This CDR3 has 14 amino acids. Trimming removed 5 bases from V and 6 bases from J, with 17 bases in between. The CDR3 region is CASSTNPGTGEQYF. The CDR3 region has the DNA TGTGCCAGCAGCACTAACCCCGGGACTGGCGAGCAGTACTTC.

This chain uses TRBV7-6 with TRBJ2-5; no reliable D call. The CDR3 runs to 13 residues. V gave up 1 base and J gave up 5 bases, with 8 bases separating them. The germline V gene has CDR1 SGHVS and CDR2 FNYEAQ. Written as DNA, the CDR3 is TGTGCCAGCAGCTTAGTTGGCGGCGAGACCCAGTACTTC. It translates to CASSLVGGETQYF.

The table lists this clone with a few counts. The rearrangement uses TRBV5-4 and TRBJ1-6; 9 bases map to TRBD1. The V segment lost 0 bases and the J segment 9 bases; nucleotides outside the gene matches: 4. The CDR3 extends over 15 amino acids. Germline assignment: CDR1 SGHNT and CDR2 YYREEE (reference sequence). This chain's CDR3 is CASSLGGQGRSPLHF. Written as DNA, the CDR3 is TGTGCCAGCAGCTTGGGGGGACAGGGCCGTTCACCCCTCCACTTT.

The chain employs TRBV9 and TRBJ2-5, with 8 bases that match TRBD2. V gave up 0 bases and J gave up 3 bases; unmatched junction bases: 7. From germline, CDR1 is SGDLS and CDR2 YYNGEE. The CDR3 has 16 residues. The CDR3 is CASSVGPNGREETQYF. CDR3 bases: TGTGCCAGCAGCGTAGGGCCCAACGGGAGGGAAGAGACCCAGTACTTC.

The J gene is TRBJ2-1, the V gene TRBV7-9, with 11 nucleotides matching TRBD2. Looked up from germline, CDR1 is SEHNR and CDR2 is FQNEAQ (reference sequence). V was clipped by 6 bases and J by 8 bases; unmatched bases: 9. The CDR3 is made up of 15 amino acids. CDR3 DNA: TGTGCCAGCAGACGTACTAGCGGGAGTTCCGATGAGCAGTTCTTC. This encodes CASRRTSGSSDEQFF.